The 13 T cell receptor beta chains in this list originate from one sample, sequenced in a study of identical twins. Each CDR3 protein is one row after TCRdb ran MiXCR on the 5' RACE reads. This table holds 460,000 or so distinct CDR3 sequences, around 14% found once. The sample was also reused in another study, on yellow fever vaccine responses in identical twins.

Sequenced sample: CD4+ T cells sorted from blood. Receptor source: a woman between 18 and 29 years old in good health.

The chain employs TRBV20-1 and TRBJ2-1; 9 bases map to TRBD2. The CDR3 length is 19 residues. The J segment lost 7 bases and the V segment lost 0 bases, leaving 19 bases of the junction unmatched. Germline V gene lookup returns CDR1 DFQATT and CDR2 SNEGSKA (reference sequence). Here the CDR3 DNA reads TGCAGTGCTAGAGATTGGCGCCTAGCGGGGCGGAATTCTCCTAATGAGCAGTTCTTC. Its protein product is CSARDWRLAGRNSPNEQFF.

This clonotype was detected a few times. This rearrangement joins TRBV5-1 to TRBJ2-3; D ambiguous. Trimming removed 7 bases from V and 0 bases from J, with 6 bases in between. CDR1 and CDR2 from the germline V gene are SGHRS and YFSETQ. This CDR3 is 12 amino acids long. CDR3 bases: TGCGCCAGCTTCACTAGCACAGATACGCAGTATTTT. Its protein product is CASFTSTDTQYF.

CDR3 bases: TGTGCCAGCAGGAGGACAGGGGCTTACAATGAGCAGTTCTTC. Its protein is CASRRTGAYNEQFF. This chain uses TRBV6-4 with TRBJ2-1; TRBD1 matches at 9 bases. CDR1 MRHNA and CDR2 SNTAGT come from the germline V gene. The trim removed 6 bases at V and 4 bases at J, leaving 4 bases unmatched. The CDR3 is 14 residues long.

This clonotype was counted between two and nine times. The chain carries TRBV7-2 and TRBJ2-3; 7 bases fit TRBD2. The trim removed 5 bases at V and 0 bases at J, leaving 8 bases unmatched. The germline V gene encodes CDR1 SGHTA and CDR2 FQGNSA. The CDR3 has 16 amino acids. CDR3 residues: CASSRGGGTSTDTQYF. The CDR3, as DNA: TGTGCCAGCAGCCGAGGCGGGGGAACTAGCACAGATACGCAGTATTTT.

This clonotype was picked up a small number of times. The rearrangement uses TRBV4-1 and TRBJ2-7; TRBD2 agrees at 10 bases. The CDR3 covers 18 residues. The germline CDR1 and CDR2 sequences are MGHRA and YSYEKL. Losses at the gene ends were 1 base for V and 3 bases for J; bases not matched to a gene: 12. CDR3 coding DNA: TGCGCCAGCAGCCAAGCTCTGGGAGCTAGCGGGGGAGACTACGAGCAGTACTTC. Its translation is CASSQALGASGGDYEQYF.

The chain carries TRBV29-1 and TRBJ1-2; D unresolved. V dropped 3 bases and J dropped 4 bases, with 9 bases sitting between them. There are 12 residues in the CDR3. Germline V gene lookup returns CDR1 SQVTM and CDR2 ANQGSEA. Written as DNA, the CDR3 is TGCAGCGTTGATGCAGGATCCTATGGCTACACCTTC. Translating it yields CSVDAGSYGYTF.

The chain is built from TRBV29-1 and TRBJ2-3, with D tentatively TRBD2 (5 bases). V was pared by 3 bases and J by 0 bases, with 16 bases between. The CDR3 runs to 16 residues. Germline-derived CDR1 and CDR2 are SQVTM and ANQGSEA. CDR3 coding DNA: TGCAGCGTTGATGCTGTCGGACTTTCTAGCACAGATACGCAGTATTTT. Protein product: CSVDAVGLSSTDTQYF.

The rearrangement links TRBV7-3 to TRBJ2-1; TRBD2 agrees at 14 bases. After removal of 6 bases from V and 1 base from J, the junction contained 8 bases not matched to a gene. The CDR3 covers 18 residues. Looked up from germline, CDR1 is SGHTA and CDR2 is FQGTGA. The CDR3 protein is CASRSGTSGGYSYNEQFF. CDR3 nucleotides: TGTGCCAGCAGGTCGGGGACTAGCGGGGGATATTCCTACAATGAGCAGTTCTTC.

This clonotype was seen a handful of times. The chain links TRBV29-1 to TRBJ1-1, with unresolved D. V was clipped by 4 bases and J by 2 bases, with 14 bases between them. Germline V lookup: CDR1 SQVTM, CDR2 ANQGSEA. This CDR3 has 14 residues. The CDR3 DNA reads as TGCAGCGTTGGGCCAGGAGCCTTTAACACTGAAGCTTTCTTT. Translating it yields CSVGPGAFNTEAFF.

This sequence joins TRBV29-1 and TRBJ1-1; D gene unclear. The V gene lost 7 bases and the J gene lost 1 base, with 1 base spanning the gap. CDR3 size: 9 residues. Germline lookup yields CDR1 SQVTM and CDR2 ANQGSEA. The CDR3 DNA follows: TGCAGCGCGAACACTGAAGCTTTCTTT. Translating it yields CSANTEAFF.

J is TRBJ1-1 and V is TRBV7-9, with 9 bases that match TRBD1. The J segment lost 0 bases and the V segment lost 6 bases, leaving 5 bases of the junction unmatched. The CDR3 has 15 residues. CDR1 and CDR2 from the germline V gene are SEHNR and FQNEAQ (reference sequence). The CDR3 loop is CASRPRTGVNTEAFF. The CDR3 DNA is TGTGCCAGCAGACCGCGGACAGGGGTGAACACTGAAGCTTTCTTT.

This chain connects TRBV6-1 to TRBJ1-2, with D perhaps TRBD1 (6 bases). CDR3 length: 13 residues. The germline gives CDR1 MNHNS, CDR2 SASEGT. Trimming shortened V by 6 bases and J by 7 bases, and 15 bases separated the two germline ends. CDR3 DNA sequence: TGTGCCAGCAGCCGGGGACATTCGGGTGGCTACACCTTC. Protein product: CASSRGHSGGYTF.

The CDR3 reads CASKTSGVIDTQYF. The CDR3, as DNA: TGTGCCAGCAAAACTAGCGGGGTTATAGATACGCAGTATTTT. V and J are TRBV12-3 or TRBV12-4 and TRBJ2-3, with TRBD2 identical over 10 bases. J lost 5 bases, V lost 7 bases, and 6 bases had no gene match. CDR3 length equals 14 residues.